Presented here are 6 T cell receptor beta chains from one specimen sequenced in a study of response to subunit inactivated influenza vaccine. TCRdb processed the RT-PCR reads anew with MiXCR; each CDR3 protein has one entry. The repertoire holds hundreds of thousands of distinct CDR3 sequences, over 9.5% seen once, with roughly 10% in the top ten. The material sequenced was PBMCs from blood, taken on the day of vaccination. The origin of the receptors is a man aged 45-65 years who received an inactivated influenza vaccine.

This clonotype was counted between two and nine times. The chain links TRBV20-1 to TRBJ1-2; the match to TRBD1 covers 9 bases. Trimming at V came to 0 bases and at J to 4 bases, leaving 6 bases not matched to a gene. The CDR3 length is 15 residues. In germline, CDR1 is DFQATT, CDR2 SNEGSKA (reference sequence). CDR3 sequence: CSARETGTGRYGYTF. In nucleotides, the CDR3 is TGCAGTGCTAGAGAAACCGGGACAGGGCGCTATGGCTACACCTTC.

The chain recombines TRBV7-3 with TRBJ2-2; D uncertain. In germline, CDR1 is SGHTA, CDR2 FQGTGA. V was clipped by 6 bases and J by 4 bases, with 9 bases between them. The CDR3 sequence is 13 residues long. CDR3 sequence reads: CASSQQSTGELFF. The DNA of the CDR3 is TGTGCCAGCAGTCAACAATCCACCGGGGAGCTGTTTTTT.

A few counts support this clonotype. V and J are TRBV2 and TRBJ2-1; tentatively, D is TRBD1 (6 bases). Trimming took off 7 bases at V and 0 bases at J, with 13 bases between the two ends. The CDR3 runs 15 residues. CDR1 is SNHLY and CDR2 is FYNNEI in the germline V gene. CDR3 bases: TGTGCCAGCACCCTCGGACAGAGCTCCTACAATGAGCAGTTCTTC. It specifies CASTLGQSSYNEQFF.

V is TRBV18 and J is TRBJ2-7; D may be TRBD1 (6 bases). Germline V gives CDR1 KGHSH, CDR2 LQKENI. Trimming took 4 bases from V and 0 from J, leaving 13 bases between them. The CDR3 length is 15 residues. CDR3 DNA: TGTGCCAGCTCACTAATGGACAGAAGCTCCTACGAGCAGTACTTC. This gives the protein CASSLMDRSSYEQYF.

This chain connects TRBV5-1 to TRBJ2-1; TRBD2 matches at 8 bases. Trimming removed 4 bases from V and 0 bases from J; junction bases left unmatched: 6. The CDR3 is made up of 16 amino acids. Germline CDR1 and CDR2: SGHRS and YFSETQ. Here the CDR3 reads CASSHSGVFSYNEQFF. The CDR3 nucleotides read TGCGCCAGCAGCCATAGCGGGGTTTTCTCCTACAATGAGCAGTTCTTC.

V gene TRBV7-2 combines with J gene TRBJ1-5; a possible D gene is TRBD1 (6 bases). CDR1 is SGHTA, CDR2 FQGNSA, per germline. The CDR3 is 15 residues long. Between the trimmed V and J ends, which lost 1 base and 0 bases, there was a span of 7 bases. The CDR3 loop is CASSLVDSSNQPQHF. CDR3 DNA sequence: TGTGCCAGCAGCTTAGTGGACAGTAGCAATCAGCCCCAGCATTTT.